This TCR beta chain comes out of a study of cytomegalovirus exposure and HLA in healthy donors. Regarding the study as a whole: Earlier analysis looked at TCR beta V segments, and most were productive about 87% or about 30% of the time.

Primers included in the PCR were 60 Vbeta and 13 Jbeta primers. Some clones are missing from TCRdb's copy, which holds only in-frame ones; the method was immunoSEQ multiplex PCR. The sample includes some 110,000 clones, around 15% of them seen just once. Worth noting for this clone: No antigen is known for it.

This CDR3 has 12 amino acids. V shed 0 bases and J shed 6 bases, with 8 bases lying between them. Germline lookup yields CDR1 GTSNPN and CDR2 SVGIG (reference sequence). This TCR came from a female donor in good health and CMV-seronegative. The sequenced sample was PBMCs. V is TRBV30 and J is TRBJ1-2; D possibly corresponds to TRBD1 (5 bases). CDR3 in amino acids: CAWSVGTNGYTF. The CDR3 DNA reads TGTGCCTGGAGTGTGGGGACTAATGGCTACACCTTC.